This T cell receptor beta chain was found in a study of T cell responses to AZD1222 COVID-19 vaccine. Study-level information: Second-dose schedules of about 4 or about 12 weeks were combined.

Using immunoSEQ multiplex PCR, the repertoire was profiled, and TCRdb retains in-frame clones only, with some absent. The repertoire includes tens of thousands of clones, 80% to 90% of them detected once, and 30% to 35% sits in the top ten. The CDR3 has 15 amino acids. The ends were cut back, 2 bases at V and 0 bases at J, with 7 bases in the middle. Per germline, CDR1 MNHEY and CDR2 SMNVEV (reference sequence). The receptor comes from an adult in good health. The sequencing used peripheral blood, collected on day 0 of AZD1222 vaccination. The chain combines TRBV27 with TRBJ2-2; no clear D gene. The CDR3 bases are TGTGCCAGCAGTTTAACTCCTGCGAACACCGGGGAGCTGTTTTTT. It yields the protein CASSLTPANTGELFF.